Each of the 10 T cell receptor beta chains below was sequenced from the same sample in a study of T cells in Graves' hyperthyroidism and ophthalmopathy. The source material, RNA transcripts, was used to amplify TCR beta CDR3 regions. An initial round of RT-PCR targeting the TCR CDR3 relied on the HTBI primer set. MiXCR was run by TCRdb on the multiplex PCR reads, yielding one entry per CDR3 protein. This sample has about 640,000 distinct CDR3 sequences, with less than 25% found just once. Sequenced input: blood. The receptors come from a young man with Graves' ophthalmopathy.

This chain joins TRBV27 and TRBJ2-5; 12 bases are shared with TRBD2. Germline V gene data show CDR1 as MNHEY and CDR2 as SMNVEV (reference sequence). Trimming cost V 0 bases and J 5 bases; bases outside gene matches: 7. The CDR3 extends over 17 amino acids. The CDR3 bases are TGTGCCAGCAGTTTATCGTCCCTAGCGGGAGGGCCGGAGACCCAGTACTTC. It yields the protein CASSLSSLAGGPETQYF.

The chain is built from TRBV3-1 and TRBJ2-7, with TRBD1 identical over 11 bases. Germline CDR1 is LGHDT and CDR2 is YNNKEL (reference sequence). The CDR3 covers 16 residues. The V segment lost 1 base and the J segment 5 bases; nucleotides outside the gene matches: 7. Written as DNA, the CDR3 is TGTGCCAGCAGCCAAGTTCCCGGGACAGGGGGTGACGAGCAGTACTTC. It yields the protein CASSQVPGTGGDEQYF.

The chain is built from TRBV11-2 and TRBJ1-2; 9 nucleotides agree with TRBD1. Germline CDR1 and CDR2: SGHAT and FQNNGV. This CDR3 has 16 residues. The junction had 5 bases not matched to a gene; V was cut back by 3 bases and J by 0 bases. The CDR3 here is CASSFPGQGTNYGYTF. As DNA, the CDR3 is TGTGCCAGCAGCTTTCCGGGACAGGGAACTAACTATGGCTACACCTTC. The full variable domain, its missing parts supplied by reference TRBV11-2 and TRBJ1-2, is EAGVAQSPRYKIIEKRQSVAFWCNPISGHATLYWYQQILGQGPKLLIQFQNNGVVDDSQLPKDRFSAERLKGVDSTLKIQPAKLEDSAVYLCASSFPGQGTNYGYTFGSGTRLTVV.

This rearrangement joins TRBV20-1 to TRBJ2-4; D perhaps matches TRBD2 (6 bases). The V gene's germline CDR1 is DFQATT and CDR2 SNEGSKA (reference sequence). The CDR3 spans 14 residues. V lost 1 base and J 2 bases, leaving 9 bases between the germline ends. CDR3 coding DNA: TGCAGTGCTAGAGGTGGAGGGACCAAAAACATTCAGTACTTC. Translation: CSARGGGTKNIQYF.

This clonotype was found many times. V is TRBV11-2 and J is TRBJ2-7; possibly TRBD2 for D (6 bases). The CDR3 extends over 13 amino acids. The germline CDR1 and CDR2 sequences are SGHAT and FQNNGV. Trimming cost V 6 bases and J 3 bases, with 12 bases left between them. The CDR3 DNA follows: TGTGCCAGCAGTAAGGACTATGGCTACGAGCAGTACTTC. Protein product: CASSKDYGYEQYF.

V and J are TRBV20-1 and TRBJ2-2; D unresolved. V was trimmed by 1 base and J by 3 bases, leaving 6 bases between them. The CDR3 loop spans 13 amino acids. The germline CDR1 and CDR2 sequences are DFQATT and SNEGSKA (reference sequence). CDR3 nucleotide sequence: TGCAGTGCTAGAGTGGATGACACCGGGGAGCTGTTTTTT. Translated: CSARVDDTGELFF.

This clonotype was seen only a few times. The CDR3 nucleotides are TGCAGCGTTGAAGATGTGAGGGCCCCTGAAGCTTTCTTT. This gives the protein CSVEDVRAPEAFF. This chain connects TRBV29-1 to TRBJ1-1; D not resolved. V was clipped by 0 bases and J by 6 bases, with 11 bases between them. This CDR3 contains 13 residues. The V gene's germline CDR1 is SQVTM and CDR2 ANQGSEA. Combining the CDR3 with reference TRBV29-1 and TRBJ1-1 gives the whole variable domain SAVISQKPSRDICQRGTSLTIQCQVDSQVTMMFWYRQQPGQSLTLIATANQGSEATYESGFVIDKFPISRPNLTFSTLTVSNMSPEDSSIYLCSVEDVRAPEAFFGQGTRLTVV.

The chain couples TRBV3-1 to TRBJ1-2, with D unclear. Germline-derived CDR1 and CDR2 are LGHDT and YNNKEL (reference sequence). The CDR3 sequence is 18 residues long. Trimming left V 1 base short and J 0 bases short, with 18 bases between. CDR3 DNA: TGTGCCAGCAGCCAAGCCCCCCCTCTACAGTACGCTAACTATGGCTACACCTTC. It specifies CASSQAPPLQYANYGYTF.

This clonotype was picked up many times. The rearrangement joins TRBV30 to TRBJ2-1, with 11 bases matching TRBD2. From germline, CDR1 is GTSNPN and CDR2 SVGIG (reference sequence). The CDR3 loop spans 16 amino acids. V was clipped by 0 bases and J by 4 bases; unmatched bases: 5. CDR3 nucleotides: TGTGCCTGGAGTGTAGGCAGGACTAGCGGGTACAATGAGCAGTTCTTC. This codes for CAWSVGRTSGYNEQFF.

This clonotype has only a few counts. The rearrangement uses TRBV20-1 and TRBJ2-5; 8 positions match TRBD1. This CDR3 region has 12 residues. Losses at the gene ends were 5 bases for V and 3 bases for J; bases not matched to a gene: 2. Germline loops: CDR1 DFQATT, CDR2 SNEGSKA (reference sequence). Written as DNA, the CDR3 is TGCAGTGCTTTGGGACAGGAAGAGACCCAGTACTTC. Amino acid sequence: CSALGQEETQYF.